This TCR beta chain was sequenced in a study of CD8+CD57+ T cells in acquired aplastic anemia. Genomic DNA templated the TCR beta VDJ and CDR3 profiling. From the reads, TCRdb called clonotypes with MiXCR, one entry per CDR3 protein. The repertoire includes 200,000 to 300,000 distinct CDR3 sequences, approximately 45% of them detected once, and 6.5% to 10% sits in the top ten. Losses at the gene ends were 8 bases for V and 2 bases for J; bases not matched to a gene: 12. This CDR3 region has 15 residues. Per the germline V gene, CDR1 is SGDLS and CDR2 is YYNGEE. It was patients with CD8+CD57+ cell expansion by flow cytometry who were chosen for sequencing.

This clonotype originated in a human donor with aplastic anemia. Sequenced sample: sorted CD4+, CD8+, or CD8+CD57+ T cells (not recorded which) from PBMCs. The chain is built from TRBV9 and TRBJ2-7, with 8 bases aligning to TRBD1. The CDR3, as DNA: TGTGCCAGTAGTATATCGCAGGGGGCCGCCTACGAGCAGTACTTC. It translates to CASSISQGAAYEQYF. The full variable domain, completed using reference TRBV9 and TRBJ2-7, is DSGVTQTPKHLITATGQRVTLRCSPRSGDLSVYWYQQSLDQGLQFLIQYYNGEERAKGNILERFSAQQFPDLHSELNLSSLELGDSALYFCASSISQGAAYEQYFGPGTRLTVT.